Below, 24 T cell receptor beta chains from the same sample are listed, as sequenced in a study of control samples from healthy donors and cancer patients. The method was immunoSEQ multiplex PCR; TCRdb's version includes in-frame clones alone and lacks a portion of them. The sample holds around 95,000 clones, more than 85% seen once. The specimen was blood. The source is a woman aged 50 to 65 in good health.

This chain uses TRBV7-9 with TRBJ2-7; 12 nucleotides match TRBD2. There are 15 residues in the CDR3. The junction had 7 bases not matched to a gene; V was cut back by 5 bases and J by 5 bases. Germline CDR1 and CDR2: SEHNR and FQNEAQ (reference sequence). This CDR3 is CASSATSGGWDEQYF. CDR3 nucleotide sequence: TGTGCCAGCAGCGCCACTAGCGGGGGGTGGGACGAGCAGTACTTC.

J is TRBJ2-2 and V is TRBV29-1; possible D gene TRBD2, 5 bases. Germline CDR1 and CDR2: SQVTM and ANQGSEA. Deletions cut 6 bases from V and 2 bases from J, with 10 bases between. The CDR3 has 13 amino acids. As DNA, the CDR3 is TGCAGCGTCGCACTAGTTAACACCGGGGAGCTGTTTTTT. Amino acids: CSVALVNTGELFF.

V and J are TRBV20-1 and TRBJ2-1, with D possibly matching TRBD2 (6 bases). V lost 0 bases to trimming and J lost 14 bases, with 11 bases between them. The CDR3 runs to 11 residues. The germline CDR1 and CDR2 sequences are DFQATT and SNEGSKA (reference sequence). The CDR3 loop is CSARDGGNEFF. CDR3 DNA: TGCAGTGCTAGAGACGGCGGGAACGAGTTCTTC.

The chain joins TRBV19 to TRBJ2-2, with TRBD2 identical over 8 bases. CDR1 is LNHDA, CDR2 SQIVND, per germline (reference sequence). The CDR3 consists of 15 residues. The V gene end was trimmed by 4 bases and the J gene end by 2 bases; junction bases not matched to a gene: 3. CDR3 in amino acids: CASSTGTSNTGELFF. Written as DNA, the CDR3 is TGTGCCAGTAGTACCGGGACTAGTAACACCGGGGAGCTGTTTTTT.

This clone was observed a single time. This rearrangement joins TRBV6-6 to TRBJ1-5; 8 nucleotides match TRBD1. This CDR3 has 15 amino acids. Germline V lookup: CDR1 MNHNY, CDR2 SVGAGI (reference sequence). Trimming took 7 bases from V and 7 from J; bases not matched to a gene: 12. The CDR3 nucleotides are TGTGCCAGCAAACCCGGGACAGGCGCCGTACAGCCCCAGCATTTT. This translates into CASKPGTGAVQPQHF.

CDR3 sequence reads: CASSPGRHGPNTEAFF. The CDR3 nucleotides are TGTGCCAGCTCACCAGGTAGACACGGACCGAACACTGAAGCTTTCTTT. This chain joins TRBV18 and TRBJ1-1; unclear D gene. The germline V gene has CDR1 KGHSH and CDR2 LQKENI. CDR3 length equals 16 residues. Trimming removed 2 bases from V and 1 base from J, with 14 bases in between.

V usage is TRBV28 and J usage is TRBJ2-5; 7 positions match TRBD2. In germline, CDR1 is MDHEN, CDR2 SYDVKM. The ends lost 3 bases at V and 0 bases at J; junction bases unmatched: 10. The CDR3 is made up of 17 amino acids. The CDR3 DNA is TGTGCCAGCAGTTTCAGATCTAGCGGACTGTACCAAGAGACCCAGTACTTC. Amino acid sequence: CASSFRSSGLYQETQYF.

The chain is built from TRBV11-3 and TRBJ2-1; the match to TRBD2 covers 10 bases. V lost 4 bases, J lost 9 bases, and 12 bases stayed unmatched. This CDR3 has 16 residues. Germline values: CDR1 SGHNT, CDR2 YENEEA. The CDR3 DNA sequence: TGTGCCAGCAGCTCCCGTTGGGAGCGGGGGGGCGGTGAGCAGTTCTTC. The encoded protein is CASSSRWERGGGEQFF.

The V gene is TRBV6-5, the J gene TRBJ2-5; D unresolved. V gave up 4 bases and J gave up 2 bases, with 11 bases separating them. This CDR3 has 14 residues. The germline CDR1 and CDR2 sequences are MNHEY and SVGAGI. DNA for the CDR3: TGTGCCAGCAGTTTTCCGTACCAGCAAGAGACCCAGTACTTC. Encoded protein: CASSFPYQQETQYF.

This chain connects TRBV20-1 to TRBJ1-1; D gene unclear. Trimming left V 2 bases short and J 10 bases short, with 11 bases between. Looked up from germline, CDR1 is DFQATT and CDR2 is SNEGSKA (reference sequence). The CDR3 is made up of 11 amino acids. CDR3 coding DNA: TGCAGTGCTAGAATGCAGATGGGAGCTTTCTTT. Protein product: CSARMQMGAFF.

J is TRBJ2-5 and V is TRBV3-1 (or the pseudogene TRBV3-2); D not certain. Germline CDR1 LGHDT, CDR2 YNNKEL (reference sequence). V shed 2 bases and J shed 4 bases, with 11 bases lying between them. The CDR3 is 14 amino acids. The CDR3 region is CASSQLSTGETQYF. CDR3 DNA sequence: TGTGCCAGCAGCCAATTGTCCACGGGAGAGACCCAGTACTTC.

The V gene is TRBV7-3, the J gene TRBJ2-1; TRBD1 aligns across 8 bases. The germline V gene encodes CDR1 SGHTA and CDR2 FQGTGA. After removal of 2 bases from V and 7 bases from J, the junction contained 7 bases not matched to a gene. The CDR3 is 15 amino acids. Here the CDR3 DNA reads TGTGCCAGCAGCTTAGATCCCACAGGGGGGAATGAGCAGTTCTTC. As protein: CASSLDPTGGNEQFF.

The CDR3 loop is CASSQLDSSYEQYF. Written as DNA, the CDR3 is TGTGCCAGCTCCCAACTCGACAGCTCCTACGAGCAGTACTTC. The gene calls are TRBV18 and TRBJ2-7; tentatively, D is TRBD1 (5 bases). Germline V gene sequence: CDR1 KGHSH, CDR2 LQKENI. V shed 6 bases and J shed 0 bases, with 12 bases lying between them. There are 14 residues in the CDR3.

This clone has only a few counts. The CDR3 region is CASSQDWPRIPPDTQYF. In nucleotides, the CDR3 is TGCGCCAGCAGCCAAGATTGGCCTAGGATCCCGCCAGATACGCAGTATTTT. The gene calls are TRBV4-1 and TRBJ2-3; D remains ambiguous. Looked up from germline, CDR1 is MGHRA and CDR2 is YSYEKL. V lost 0 bases, J lost 4 bases, and 17 bases lay in between. The CDR3 sequence is 17 residues long.

The rearrangement links TRBV10-3 to TRBJ2-7, with a tentative D call TRBD2 (6 bases). In germline, CDR1 is ENHRY, CDR2 SYGVKD. There are 13 residues in the CDR3. V gave up 6 bases and J gave up 6 bases, with 15 bases separating them. CDR3 protein: CAISLHGGSEQYV. In DNA, the CDR3 is TGTGCCATCAGCCTACACGGGGGAAGCGAGCAGTACGTC.

The genes are TRBV6-5 and TRBJ2-1; TRBD1 matches at 8 bases. Germline CDR1 and CDR2: MNHEY and SVGAGI. This CDR3 region has 15 residues. The V and J ends lost 8 bases and 8 bases, in that order; junction bases with no gene match: 14. The CDR3 nucleotides are TGTGCCAGCGGTTCCTTGAGAGACAGGGGACATGAGCAGTTCTTC. It encodes CASGSLRDRGHEQFF.

This clone was found once. V and J are TRBV7-2 and TRBJ2-1; the D gene is possibly TRBD2 (6 bases). CDR3 size: 14 residues. V dropped 7 bases and J dropped 3 bases, with 13 bases sitting between them. Germline CDR1 SGHTA, CDR2 FQGNSA. The CDR3 here is CASKSGTHYNEQFF. The CDR3 DNA sequence: TGTGCCAGCAAATCCGGGACTCACTACAATGAGCAGTTCTTC.

The genes are TRBV18 and TRBJ1-2; D is undetermined. This CDR3 is built from 16 residues. Between the trimmed V and J ends, which lost 2 bases and 4 bases, there was a span of 17 bases. CDR1 is KGHSH and CDR2 is LQKENI in the germline V gene. The CDR3 nucleotides are TGTGCCAGCTCACCATCCCTCAACCCCTCTTCCTATGGCTACACCTTC. Its translation is CASSPSLNPSSYGYTF.

This clone was found a few times. In nucleotides, the CDR3 is TGTGCCAGCAGCCAAGATCTAAGCCCGGGATACTCCTACGAGCAGTACTTC. It specifies CASSQDLSPGYSYEQYF. V and J are TRBV14 and TRBJ2-7, with D possibly matching TRBD2 (5 bases). Germline V CDR1 and CDR2: SGHDN, FVKESK. The V and J ends lost 0 bases and 0 bases respectively, with 15 bases between them. There are 17 residues in the CDR3.

The rearrangement joins TRBV28 to TRBJ2-3, with D unresolved. V was cut by 7 bases and J by 0 bases, with 8 bases left in between. This CDR3 is built from 13 residues. CDR1 is MDHEN, CDR2 SYDVKM, per germline. The CDR3 protein is CASIGSSTDTQYF. The CDR3 bases are TGTGCCAGCATAGGTAGTAGCACAGATACGCAGTATTTT.

This clone showed up just once. The rearrangement uses TRBV18 and TRBJ1-2; 12 bases are shared with TRBD1. Germline V gene lookup returns CDR1 KGHSH and CDR2 LQKENI. CDR3 size: 16 residues. J lost 8 bases, V lost 4 bases, and 11 bases had no gene match. As DNA, the CDR3 is TGTGCCAGCTCACACCGGGGGACAGGGGGCATGGAGGGCTACACCTTC. It yields the protein CASSHRGTGGMEGYTF.

This sequence joins TRBV18 and TRBJ2-1; no definite D call. The CDR3 spans 15 residues. V was trimmed by 0 bases and J by 7 bases, leaving 13 bases between them. Germline V gene sequence: CDR1 KGHSH, CDR2 LQKENI. CDR3 loop: CASSPPVTSRNEQFF. The CDR3 DNA reads as TGTGCCAGCTCACCACCGGTAACGTCTCGGAATGAGCAGTTCTTC.

In nucleotides, the CDR3 is TGTGCCAGCTCGAAGGGCGGGACAGCCTACGAGCAGTACGTC. Translating it yields CASSKGGTAYEQYV. This chain links TRBV7-9 with TRBJ2-7; maybe TRBD1 (7 bases). Germline CDR1 SEHNR, CDR2 FQNEAQ (reference sequence). Trimming took off 8 bases at V and 2 bases at J, with 16 bases between the two ends. The CDR3 sequence is 14 residues long.

About this clone: One end of the junction varies from germline; a read error may be responsible. This rearrangement joins TRBV5-1 to TRBJ1-4; D might be TRBD1 (5 bases). This CDR3 contains 17 residues. The germline CDR1 and CDR2 sequences are SGHRS and YFSETQ. The CDR3 nucleotides are TGCGCCAGCAGTTTGGATCCCGTCCCGGGGGGAGGGGAAAAACTGTTTTTT. It yields the protein CASSLDPVPGGGEKLFF.